The sequence of this T cell receptor (beta chain) was determined in a study of Graves' ophthalmopathy and Graves' hyperthyroidism. This clonotype was found a few times. Where ophthalmopathy was present, donors had moderate-to-severe activity, CAS ≥3, NOSPECS ≥4 and duration under 3 months. Amplification targeted the TCR beta CDR3 regions, with RNA transcripts as the source material. A first-round RT-PCR used HTBI primers, followed by a second-round multiplex PCR. TCRdb analysed the multiplex PCR reads with MiXCR anew, one entry per CDR3 protein. The table lists 600,000 to 700,000 distinct CDR3 sequences, 35% to 50% of them singletons. The sample was peripheral blood. This TCR was recovered from an adult man with Graves' ophthalmopathy.

CDR3 amino acids: CASSEWRGGGQPQHF. DNA of the CDR3: TGTGCCAGCAGTGAATGGAGAGGGGGCGGTCAGCCCCAGCATTTT. The chain uses TRBV7-9 and TRBJ1-5; 7 bases are a match to TRBD1. CDR3 length equals 15 residues. CDR1 SEHNR and CDR2 FQNEAQ come from the germline V gene (reference sequence). V lost 6 bases and J lost 6; bases outside the gene matches: 11.